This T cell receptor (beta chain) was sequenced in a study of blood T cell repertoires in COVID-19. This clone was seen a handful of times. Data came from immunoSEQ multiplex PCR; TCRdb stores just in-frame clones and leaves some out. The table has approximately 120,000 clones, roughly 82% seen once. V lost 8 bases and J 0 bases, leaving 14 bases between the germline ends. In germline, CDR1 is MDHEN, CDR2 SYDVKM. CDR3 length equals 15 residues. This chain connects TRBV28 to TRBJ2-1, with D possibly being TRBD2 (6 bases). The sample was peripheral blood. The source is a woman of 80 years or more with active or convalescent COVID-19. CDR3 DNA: TGTGCCAGCCGACCCGGGGGATTCTCCTACAATGAGCAGTTCTTC. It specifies CASRPGGFSYNEQFF.